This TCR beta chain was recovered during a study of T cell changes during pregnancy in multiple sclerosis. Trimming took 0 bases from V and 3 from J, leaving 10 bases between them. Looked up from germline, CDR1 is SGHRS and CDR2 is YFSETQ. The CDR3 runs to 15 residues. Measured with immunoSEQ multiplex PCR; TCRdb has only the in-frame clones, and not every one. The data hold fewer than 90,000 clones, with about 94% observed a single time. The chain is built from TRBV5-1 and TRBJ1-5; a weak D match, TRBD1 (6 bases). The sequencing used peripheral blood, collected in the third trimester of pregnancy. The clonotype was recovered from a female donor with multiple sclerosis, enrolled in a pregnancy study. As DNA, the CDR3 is TGCGCCAGCAGCTTGGAAGGGGGGGTCAATCAGCCCCAGCATTTT. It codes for CASSLEGGVNQPQHF.